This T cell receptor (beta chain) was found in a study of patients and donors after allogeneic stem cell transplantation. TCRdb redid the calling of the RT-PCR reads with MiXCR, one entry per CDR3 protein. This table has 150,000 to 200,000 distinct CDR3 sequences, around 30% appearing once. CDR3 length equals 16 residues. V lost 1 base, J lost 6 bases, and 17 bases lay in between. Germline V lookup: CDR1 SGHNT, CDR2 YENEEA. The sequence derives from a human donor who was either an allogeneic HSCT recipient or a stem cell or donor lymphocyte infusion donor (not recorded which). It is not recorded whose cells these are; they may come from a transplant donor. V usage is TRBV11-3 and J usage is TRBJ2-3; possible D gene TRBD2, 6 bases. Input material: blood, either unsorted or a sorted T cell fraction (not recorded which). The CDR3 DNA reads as TGTGCCAGCAGCTTAGGGGGCCCGGGAGCGGGTGATACGCAGTATTTT. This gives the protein CASSLGGPGAGDTQYF.